Listed here are 2 T cell receptor beta chains from one sample, sequenced in a study of blood T cell repertoires in COVID-19. Here immunoSEQ multiplex PCR was the method, and the copy in TCRdb shows in-frame clones only, minus some. The repertoire includes some 190,000 clones, around nine tenths of them detected once, and approximately 4.5% sits in the top ten. The sequencing input was peripheral blood. The receptors were gathered from a human donor in a cohort sampled during active COVID-19.

In its sample, this clone was seen once. J is TRBJ2-7 and V is TRBV3-1 (or the pseudogene TRBV3-2); no definite D call. The CDR3 sequence is 12 residues long. V lost 0 bases, J lost 6 bases, and 6 bases lay in between. CDR1 is LGHDT, CDR2 YNNKEL, per germline (reference sequence). The CDR3 region has the DNA TGTGCCAGCAGCCAAGATATTCGCGAGCAGTACTTC. Translation gives CASSQDIREQYF.

The chain joins TRBV5-4 to TRBJ1-2, with a tentative D call TRBD1 (5 bases). Trimming pared 3 bases from V and 5 bases from J, leaving 17 bases between. The CDR3 consists of 15 residues. CDR1 and CDR2 from the germline V gene are SGHNT and YYREEE (reference sequence). In DNA form, the CDR3 reads TGTGCCAGCAGCTCCGACAGCCTGGTGGGATATGGCTACACCTTC. Residues: CASSSDSLVGYGYTF.